Presented here are 24 T cell receptor beta chains from one specimen sequenced in a study of T cells after yellow fever vaccination. One entry per CDR3 protein results from TCRdb running MiXCR on the 5' RACE reads. The sample comprises around 610,000 distinct CDR3 sequences, about 13% of which are singletons, and roughly 13% rests with the top ten. Sequencing used PBMCs, obtained on the day of the yellow fever booster vaccination. The receptors originated from a man between 25 and 39 years old who received the YFV17D yellow fever vaccine.

This clonotype was seen a few times. The chain uses TRBV15 and TRBJ2-7, with D perhaps matching TRBD1 or TRBD2 (6 bases each). The CDR3 has 14 residues. From germline, CDR1 is LNHNV and CDR2 YYDKDF (reference sequence). V gave up 6 bases and J gave up 4 bases, with 16 bases separating them. Written as DNA, the CDR3 is TGTGCCACCAGTACTTTGGGGGGCGCGTACGAGCAGTACTTC. Encoded protein: CATSTLGGAYEQYF.

The chain couples TRBV20-1 to TRBJ2-7; TRBD2 matches 11 bases. V shed 0 bases, J shed 4 bases, and the junction held 5 bases outside the gene matches. Germline lookup yields CDR1 DFQATT and CDR2 SNEGSKA (reference sequence). This CDR3 has 15 amino acids. CDR3 nucleotides: TGCAGTGCTAGAGATCATACTAGCGGGAGTTACGAGCAGTACTTC. Protein product: CSARDHTSGSYEQYF.

The chain employs TRBV5-1 and TRBJ2-2; the match to TRBD2 covers 7 bases. Germline CDR1 SGHRS, CDR2 YFSETQ. CDR3 length: 16 residues. Trimming at V came to 2 bases and at J to 4 bases, leaving 8 bases not matched to a gene. The CDR3 region has the DNA TGCGCCAGCAGCTTTACGGGAGGCTCGAGCACCGGGGAGCTGTTTTTT. Translating it yields CASSFTGGSSTGELFF.

The chain carries TRBV7-9 and TRBJ2-3, with 11 positions matching TRBD2. CDR1 SEHNR and CDR2 FQNEAQ come from the germline V gene (reference sequence). With 5 bases clipped from V and 8 bases from J, the junction kept 6 bases outside the gene matches. The CDR3 runs to 14 residues. The CDR3 DNA sequence: TGTGCCAGCAGCCTACTAGCGGGGGTGCTTACGCAGTATTTT. Its translation is CASSLLAGVLTQYF.

This clonotype was seen many times. The genes are TRBV12-3 or TRBV12-4 and TRBJ1-1; TRBD1 might be the D (6 bases). The CDR3 sequence is 14 residues long. V dropped 6 bases and J dropped 4 bases, with 15 bases sitting between them. The CDR3 nucleotides are TGTGCCAGCAGATCCAGGGGCCACTCCACTGAAGCTTTCTTT. This encodes CASRSRGHSTEAFF.

This chain uses TRBV20-1 with TRBJ2-7; 12 nucleotides line up with TRBD2. V was pared by 2 bases and J by 5 bases, with 1 base of the junction left unmatched. CDR3 length equals 13 residues. Germline CDR1 and CDR2: DFQATT and SNEGSKA (reference sequence). The CDR3 spells CSARWTSGDEQYF. The CDR3 nucleotides are TGCAGTGCTAGATGGACTAGCGGGGACGAGCAGTACTTC.

This clonotype was recorded at least ten times. One junction end does not reproduce the germline sequence, and a read error may be involved. This rearrangement joins TRBV5-1 to TRBJ2-2, with 9 bases fitting TRBD2. Germline V lookup: CDR1 SGHRS, CDR2 YFSETQ. The CDR3 runs to 14 residues. The CDR3 DNA reads TGTGCCAGCAGTTTAGCGGGAGACACCGGGGAGCTGTTTTTT. Its translation is CASSLAGDTGELFF. The full variable domain, with the rest looked up from reference TRBV5-1 and TRBJ2-2, is KAGVTQTPRYLIKTRGQQVTLSCSPISGHRSVSWYQQTPGQGLQFLFEYFSETQRNKGNFPGRFSGRQFSNSRSEMNVSTLELGDSALYLCASSLAGDTGELFFGEGSRLTVL.

The genes are TRBV4-2 and TRBJ2-7; D unresolved. The germline V gene encodes CDR1 LGHNA and CDR2 YNFKEQ. The CDR3 runs 16 residues. Between the trimmed V and J ends, which lost 0 bases and 4 bases, there was a span of 16 bases. The CDR3 here is CASSQEIGLSFYEQYF. The DNA of the CDR3 is TGTGCCAGCAGCCAAGAAATAGGGTTGAGCTTTTACGAGCAGTACTTC.

The chain carries TRBV11-1 and TRBJ2-2; 10 positions agree with TRBD2. Trimming cost V 4 bases and J 5 bases; bases outside gene matches: 16. The CDR3 sequence is 19 residues long. CDR1 SGHAT and CDR2 FQDESV come from the germline V gene (reference sequence). The CDR3 bases are TGTGCCAGCAGCTCACAATTTGACCCTAGCGGGAGAGGAACCGGGGAGCTGTTTTTT. Protein sequence: CASSSQFDPSGRGTGELFF.

The chain recombines TRBV30 with TRBJ2-2; D could derive from TRBD1 or TRBD2 (6 bases each). Trimming removed 1 base from V and 5 bases from J, with 20 bases in between. The CDR3 length is 17 residues. Germline V gene lookup returns CDR1 GTSNPN and CDR2 SVGIG (reference sequence). CDR3 region: CAWSGGLRDGQTGELFF. Here the CDR3 DNA reads TGTGCCTGGAGTGGGGGACTCCGGGACGGACAGACCGGGGAGCTGTTTTTT.

This clonotype has more than one count but fewer than ten. The chain employs TRBV10-3 and TRBJ2-3; 7 nucleotides line up with TRBD1. With V trimmed by 3 bases and J by 4 bases, 16 bases remained unmatched. From germline, CDR1 is ENHRY and CDR2 SYGVKD. This CDR3 has 18 residues. The CDR3 region is CAISDPGQTPSGSDTQYF. The CDR3, as DNA: TGTGCCATCAGTGATCCGGGACAGACCCCTTCTGGCTCAGATACGCAGTATTTT.

The chain has TRBV5-1 and TRBJ2-2; D perhaps matches TRBD1 (5 bases). CDR3 length equals 16 residues. Germline CDR1 reads SGHRS; CDR2 reads YFSETQ. The V and J ends lost 4 bases and 1 base respectively, with 14 bases between them. The CDR3, as DNA: TGCGCCAGCAGCCATAGCAGGGCTCGGAACACCGGGGAGCTGTTTTTT. It encodes CASSHSRARNTGELFF.

The rearrangement uses TRBV5-1 and TRBJ2-7; weak D call: TRBD2 (6 bases). V lost 3 bases and J 2 bases, leaving 15 bases between the germline ends. Germline CDR1 reads SGHRS; CDR2 reads YFSETQ. CDR3 length: 15 residues. This CDR3 is CASSWVGGETYEQYF. The CDR3 nucleotides are TGCGCCAGCAGCTGGGTCGGCGGGGAAACCTACGAGCAGTACTTC.

The chain couples TRBV12-3 or TRBV12-4 to TRBJ1-3; no firm D call. This CDR3 region has 14 residues. Trimming pared 3 bases from V and 3 bases from J, leaving 9 bases between. CDR3 sequence (DNA): TGTGCCAGCAGTTTTGCGGATATTGGAAACACCATATATTTT. Its translation is CASSFADIGNTIYF.

This sequence joins TRBV12-3 or TRBV12-4 and TRBJ2-2, with TRBD2 matching 9 bases. Trimming removed 9 bases from V and 6 bases from J; junction bases left unmatched: 11. The CDR3 contains 15 residues. The CDR3 nucleotides read TGTGCCAGTTATGAGGGACTAGCTAATCCCGGGGAGCTGTTTTTT. Protein sequence: CASYEGLANPGELFF.

This clonotype was counted between two and nine times. This chain joins TRBV5-6 and TRBJ2-1; D remains ambiguous. The CDR3 spans 14 residues. Deletions cut 5 bases from V and 1 base from J, with 10 bases between. CDR1 is SGHDT, CDR2 YYEEEE, per germline. CDR3 loop: CASRGLGSYNEQFF. Written as DNA, the CDR3 is TGTGCCAGCAGGGGCTTGGGGTCCTACAATGAGCAGTTCTTC.

J is TRBJ2-1 and V is TRBV19; a weak D match, TRBD2 (6 bases). CDR1 is LNHDA and CDR2 is SQIVND in the germline V gene (reference sequence). CDR3 length equals 15 residues. Trimming shortened V by 3 bases and J by 7 bases, and 16 bases separated the two germline ends. CDR3 sequence (DNA): TGTGCCAGTAGTATGGCGGCAGTTGGGGGGAATGAGCAGTTCTTC. Amino acid sequence: CASSMAAVGGNEQFF.

The J gene is TRBJ2-2, the V gene TRBV5-1; unclear D gene. Germline V gene data show CDR1 as SGHRS and CDR2 as YFSETQ. V lost 2 bases, J lost 6 bases, and 14 bases lay in between. The CDR3 extends over 15 amino acids. The CDR3 loop reads CASSFGPALPGELFF. CDR3 bases: TGCGCCAGCAGCTTTGGGCCGGCCCTCCCCGGGGAGCTGTTTTTT.

This clonotype appeared a few times. The chain links TRBV11-2 to TRBJ2-3; no clear D. Germline V CDR1 and CDR2: SGHAT, FQNNGV. Trimming pared 3 bases from V and 6 bases from J, leaving 10 bases between. The CDR3 is 13 amino acids. CDR3 sequence: CASSLVLGDTQYF. CDR3 in DNA: TGTGCCAGCAGCTTGGTTTTGGGGGATACGCAGTATTTT.

A single count supports this clonotype. The chain is built from TRBV20-1 and TRBJ1-2; 11 nucleotides agree with TRBD1. The J segment lost 2 bases and the V segment lost 6 bases, leaving 5 bases of the junction unmatched. CDR1 is DFQATT and CDR2 is SNEGSKA in the germline V gene (reference sequence). The CDR3 contains 14 residues. The CDR3 region is CSAPGQGGNYGYTF. The DNA of the CDR3 is TGCAGTGCCCCGGGACAGGGGGGAAACTATGGCTACACCTTC.

The V call is TRBV3-1, the J call TRBJ1-1; D might be TRBD1 (5 bases). Trimming pared 4 bases from V and 0 bases from J, leaving 18 bases between. CDR3 length equals 17 residues. Per the germline V gene, CDR1 is LGHDT and CDR2 is YNNKEL (reference sequence). The CDR3 here is CASSLRAPTAMNTEAFF. CDR3 bases: TGTGCCAGCAGCCTTAGAGCCCCGACAGCAATGAACACTGAAGCTTTCTTT.

This clonotype was counted between two and nine times. The CDR3 loop is CSARPETMNTEAFF. In DNA, the CDR3 is TGCAGTGCTAGGCCGGAAACCATGAACACTGAAGCTTTCTTT. The gene calls are TRBV20-1 and TRBJ1-1; D gene uncertain. The CDR3 runs 14 residues. V gave up 3 bases and J gave up 0 bases, with 11 bases separating them. The germline CDR1 and CDR2 sequences are DFQATT and SNEGSKA (reference sequence).

CDR3: CSVAQGAKYEQYF. The CDR3 DNA sequence: TGCAGCGTCGCACAGGGGGCCAAATACGAGCAGTACTTC. V gene TRBV29-1 combines with J gene TRBJ2-7, with 9 nucleotides matching TRBD1. Germline loops: CDR1 SQVTM, CDR2 ANQGSEA. This CDR3 has 13 amino acids. The V and J ends lost 6 bases and 4 bases, in that order; junction bases with no gene match: 7.

This chain connects TRBV5-1 to TRBJ2-1; 8 bases are a match to TRBD2. The CDR3 sequence is 15 residues long. The J segment lost 2 bases and the V segment lost 7 bases, leaving 8 bases of the junction unmatched. CDR1 and CDR2 from the germline V gene are SGHRS and YFSETQ. The CDR3 sequence is CASGYGRETYNEQFF. Written as DNA, the CDR3 is TGCGCCAGCGGCTACGGGAGGGAAACCTACAATGAGCAGTTCTTC.